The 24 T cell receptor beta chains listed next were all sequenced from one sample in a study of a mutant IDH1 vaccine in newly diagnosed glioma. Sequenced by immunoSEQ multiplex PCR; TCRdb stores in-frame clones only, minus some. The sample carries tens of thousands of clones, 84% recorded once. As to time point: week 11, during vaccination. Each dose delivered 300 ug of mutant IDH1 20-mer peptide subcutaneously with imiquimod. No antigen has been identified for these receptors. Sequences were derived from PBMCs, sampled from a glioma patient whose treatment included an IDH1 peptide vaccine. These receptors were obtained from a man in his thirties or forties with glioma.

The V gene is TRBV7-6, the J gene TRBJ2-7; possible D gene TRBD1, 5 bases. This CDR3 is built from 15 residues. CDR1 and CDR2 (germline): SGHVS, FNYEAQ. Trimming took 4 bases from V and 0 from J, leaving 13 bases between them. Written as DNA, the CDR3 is TGTGCCAGCAGCTCAAAGGGGCCACTCTCCTACGAGCAGTACTTC. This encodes CASSSKGPLSYEQYF.

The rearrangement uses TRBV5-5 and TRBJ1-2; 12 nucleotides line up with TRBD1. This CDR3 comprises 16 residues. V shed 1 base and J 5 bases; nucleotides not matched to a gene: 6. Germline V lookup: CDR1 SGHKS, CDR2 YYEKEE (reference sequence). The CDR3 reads CASSLPGTGGGYGYTF. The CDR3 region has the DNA TGTGCCAGCAGCTTGCCCGGGACAGGGGGCGGATATGGCTACACCTTC. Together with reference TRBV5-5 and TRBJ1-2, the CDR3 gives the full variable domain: DAGVTQSPTHLIKTRGQQVTLRCSPISGHKSVSWYQQVLGQGPQFIFQYYEKEERGRGNFPDRFSARQFPNYSSELNVNALLLGDSALYLCASSLPGTGGGYGYTFGSGTRLTVV.

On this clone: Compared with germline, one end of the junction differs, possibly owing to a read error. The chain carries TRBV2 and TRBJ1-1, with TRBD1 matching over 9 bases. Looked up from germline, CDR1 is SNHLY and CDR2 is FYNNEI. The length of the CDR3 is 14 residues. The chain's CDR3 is CASGEEGQGTEAFF. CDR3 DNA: TGTGCCAGCGGTGAAGAGGGACAGGGAACTGAAGCTTTCTTT.

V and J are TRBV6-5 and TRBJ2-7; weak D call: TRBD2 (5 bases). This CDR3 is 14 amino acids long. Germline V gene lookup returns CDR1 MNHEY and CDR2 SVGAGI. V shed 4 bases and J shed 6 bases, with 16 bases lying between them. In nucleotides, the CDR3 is TGTGCCAGCAGTTCCCCGGGATCCAGCCTCGAGCAGTACTTC. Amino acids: CASSSPGSSLEQYF.

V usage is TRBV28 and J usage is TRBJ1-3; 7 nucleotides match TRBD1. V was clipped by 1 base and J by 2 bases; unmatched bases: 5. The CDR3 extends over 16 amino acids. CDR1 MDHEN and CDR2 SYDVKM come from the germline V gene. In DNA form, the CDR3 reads TGTGCCAGCAGTTTATTGGCCGGGACAGCTGGAAACACCATATATTTT. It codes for CASSLLAGTAGNTIYF.

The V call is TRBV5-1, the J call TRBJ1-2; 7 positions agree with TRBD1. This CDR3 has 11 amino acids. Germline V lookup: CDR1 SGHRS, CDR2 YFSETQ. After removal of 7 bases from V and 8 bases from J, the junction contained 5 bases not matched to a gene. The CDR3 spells CASRGGLGYTF. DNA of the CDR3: TGCGCCAGCCGAGGGGGCTTAGGCTACACCTTC.

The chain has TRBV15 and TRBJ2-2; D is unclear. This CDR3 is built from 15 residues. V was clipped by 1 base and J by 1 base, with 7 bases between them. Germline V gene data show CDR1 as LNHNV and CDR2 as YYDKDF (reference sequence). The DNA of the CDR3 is TGTGCCACCAGCAGAGCCTGGGGGAACACCGGGGAGCTGTTTTTT. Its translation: CATSRAWGNTGELFF.

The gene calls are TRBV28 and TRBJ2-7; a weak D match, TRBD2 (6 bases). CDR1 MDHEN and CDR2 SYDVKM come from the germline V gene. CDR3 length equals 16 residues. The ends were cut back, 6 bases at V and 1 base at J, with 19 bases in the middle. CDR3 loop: CASSISIRDSSYEQYF. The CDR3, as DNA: TGTGCCAGCAGCATAAGTATCCGGGACTCGTCCTACGAGCAGTACTTC.

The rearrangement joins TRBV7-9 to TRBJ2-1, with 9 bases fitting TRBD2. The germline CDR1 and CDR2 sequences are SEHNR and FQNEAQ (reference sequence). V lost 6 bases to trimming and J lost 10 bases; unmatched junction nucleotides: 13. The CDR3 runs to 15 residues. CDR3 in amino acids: CASRPGSSGVGEQFF. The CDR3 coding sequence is TGTGCCAGCAGACCCGGGTCTAGCGGGGTTGGGGAGCAGTTCTTC.

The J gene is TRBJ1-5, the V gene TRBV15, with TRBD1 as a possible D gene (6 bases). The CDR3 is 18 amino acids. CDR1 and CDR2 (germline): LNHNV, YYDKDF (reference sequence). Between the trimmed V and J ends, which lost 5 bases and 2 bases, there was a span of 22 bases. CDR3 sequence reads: CATSRTYLQGEGNQPQHF. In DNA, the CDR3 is TGTGCCACCAGCCGTACTTACTTACAGGGCGAGGGCAATCAGCCCCAGCATTTT.

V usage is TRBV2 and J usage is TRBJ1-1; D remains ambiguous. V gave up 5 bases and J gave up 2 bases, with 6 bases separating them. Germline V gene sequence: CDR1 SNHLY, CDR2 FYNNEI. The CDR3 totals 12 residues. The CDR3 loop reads CASSKFNTEAFF. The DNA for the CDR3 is TGTGCCAGCAGTAAATTTAACACTGAAGCTTTCTTT. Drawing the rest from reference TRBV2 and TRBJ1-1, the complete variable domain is EPEVTQTPSHQVTQMGQEVILRCVPISNHLYFYWYRQILGQKVEFLVSFYNNEISEKSEIFDDQFSVERPDGSNFTLKIRSTKLEDSAMYFCASSKFNTEAFFGQGTRLTVV.

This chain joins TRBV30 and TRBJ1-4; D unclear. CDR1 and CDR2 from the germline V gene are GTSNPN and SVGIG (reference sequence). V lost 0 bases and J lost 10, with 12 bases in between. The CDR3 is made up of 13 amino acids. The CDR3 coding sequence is TGTGCCTGGAGTGTTGGGGTCGGGAGAAAACTGTTTTTT. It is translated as CAWSVGVGRKLFF.

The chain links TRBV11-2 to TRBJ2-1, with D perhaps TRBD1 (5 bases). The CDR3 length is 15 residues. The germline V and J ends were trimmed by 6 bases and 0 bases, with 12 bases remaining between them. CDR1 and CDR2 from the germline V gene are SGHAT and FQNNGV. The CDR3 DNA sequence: TGTGCCAGCAGTTCAGGGATGAGCTCCTACAATGAGCAGTTCTTC. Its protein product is CASSSGMSSYNEQFF.

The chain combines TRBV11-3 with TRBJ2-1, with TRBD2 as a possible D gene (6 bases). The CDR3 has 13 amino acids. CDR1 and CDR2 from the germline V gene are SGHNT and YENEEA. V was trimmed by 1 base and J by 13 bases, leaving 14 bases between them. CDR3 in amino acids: CASSLGLRDPQFF. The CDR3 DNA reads TGTGCCAGCAGCTTAGGGCTGCGGGACCCCCAGTTCTTC.

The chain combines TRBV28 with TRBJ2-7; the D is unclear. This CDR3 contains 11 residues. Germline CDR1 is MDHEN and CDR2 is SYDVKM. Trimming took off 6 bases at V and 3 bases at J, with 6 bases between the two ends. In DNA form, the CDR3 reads TGTGCCAGCAGCCTTCACTACGAGCAGTACTTC. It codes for CASSLHYEQYF.

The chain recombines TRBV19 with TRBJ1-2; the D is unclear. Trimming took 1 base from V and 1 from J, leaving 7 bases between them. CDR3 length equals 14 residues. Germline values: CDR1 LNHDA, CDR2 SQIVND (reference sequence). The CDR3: CASSIVGLNYGYTF. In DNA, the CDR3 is TGTGCCAGTAGTATAGTTGGGCTTAACTATGGCTACACCTTC.

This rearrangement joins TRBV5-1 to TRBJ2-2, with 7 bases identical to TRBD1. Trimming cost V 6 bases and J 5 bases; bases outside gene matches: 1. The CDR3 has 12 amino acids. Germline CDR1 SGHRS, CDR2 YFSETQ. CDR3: CASNRGTGELFF. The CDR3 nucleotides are TGCGCCAGCAACAGGGGAACCGGGGAGCTGTTTTTT.

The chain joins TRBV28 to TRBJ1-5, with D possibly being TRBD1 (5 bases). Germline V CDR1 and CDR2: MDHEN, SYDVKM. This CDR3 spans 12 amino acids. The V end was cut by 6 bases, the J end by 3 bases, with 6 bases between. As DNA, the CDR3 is TGTGCCAGCAGGGGGCCCAATCAGCCCCAGCATTTT. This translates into CASRGPNQPQHF.

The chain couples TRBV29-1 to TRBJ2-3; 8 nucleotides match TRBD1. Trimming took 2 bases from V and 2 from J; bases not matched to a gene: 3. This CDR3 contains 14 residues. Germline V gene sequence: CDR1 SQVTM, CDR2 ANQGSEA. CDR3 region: CSVETQGATDTQYF. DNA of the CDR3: TGCAGCGTTGAAACGCAGGGGGCCACAGATACGCAGTATTTT.

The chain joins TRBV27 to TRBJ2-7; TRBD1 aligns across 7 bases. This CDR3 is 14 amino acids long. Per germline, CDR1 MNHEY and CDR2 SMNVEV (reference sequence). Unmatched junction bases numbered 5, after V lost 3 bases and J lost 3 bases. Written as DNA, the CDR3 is TGTGCCAGCAGTTTTCGGGCAGGGGGCTACGAGCAGTACTTC. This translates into CASSFRAGGYEQYF.

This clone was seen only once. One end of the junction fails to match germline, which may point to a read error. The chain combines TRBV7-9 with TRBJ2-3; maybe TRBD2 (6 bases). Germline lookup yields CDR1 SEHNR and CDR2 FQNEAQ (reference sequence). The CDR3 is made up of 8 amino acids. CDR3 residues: CASTLGGF. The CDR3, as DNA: TGTGCCAGCACCCTGGGGGGATTT. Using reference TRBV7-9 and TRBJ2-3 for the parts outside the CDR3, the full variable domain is DTGVSQNPRHKITKRGQNVTFRCDPISEHNRLYWYRQTLGQGPEFLTYFQNEAQLEKSRLLSDRFSAERPKGSFSTLEIQRTEQGDSAMYLCASTLGGFGPGTRLTVL.

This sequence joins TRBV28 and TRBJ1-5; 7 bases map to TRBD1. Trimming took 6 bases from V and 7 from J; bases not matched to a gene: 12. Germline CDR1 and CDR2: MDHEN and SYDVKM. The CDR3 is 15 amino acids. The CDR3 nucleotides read TGTGCCAGCAGGGTACAGGGGCAGGCTAGGCAGCCCCAGCATTTT. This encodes CASRVQGQARQPQHF.

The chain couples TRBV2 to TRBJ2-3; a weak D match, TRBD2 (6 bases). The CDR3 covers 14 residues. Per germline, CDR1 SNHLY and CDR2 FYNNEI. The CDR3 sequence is CADQRDSHTDTQYF. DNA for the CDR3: TGTGCTGACCAACGGGACTCCCACACAGATACGCAGTATTTT.

Written as DNA, the CDR3 is TGCGCCAGCAGCCGCATGGCGGGGGGCGACTCAGATACGCAGTATTTT. This translates into CASSRMAGGDSDTQYF. The chain uses TRBV4-1 and TRBJ2-3; TRBD2 matches 8 bases. V shed 4 bases, J shed 4 bases, and the junction held 10 bases outside the gene matches. The CDR3 contains 16 residues. Germline CDR1 and CDR2: MGHRA and YSYEKL.